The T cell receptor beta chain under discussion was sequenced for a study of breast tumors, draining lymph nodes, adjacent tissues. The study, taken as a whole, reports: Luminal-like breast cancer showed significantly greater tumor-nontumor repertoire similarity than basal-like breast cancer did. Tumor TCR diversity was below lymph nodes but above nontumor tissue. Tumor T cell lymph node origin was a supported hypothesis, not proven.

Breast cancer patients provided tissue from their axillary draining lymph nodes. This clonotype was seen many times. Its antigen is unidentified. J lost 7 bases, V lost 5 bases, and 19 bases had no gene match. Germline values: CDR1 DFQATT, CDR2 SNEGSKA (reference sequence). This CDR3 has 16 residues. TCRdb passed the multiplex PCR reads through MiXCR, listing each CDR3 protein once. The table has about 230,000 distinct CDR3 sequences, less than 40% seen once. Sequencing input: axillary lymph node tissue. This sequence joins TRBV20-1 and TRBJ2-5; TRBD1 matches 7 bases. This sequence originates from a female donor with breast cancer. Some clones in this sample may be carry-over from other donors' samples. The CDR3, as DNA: TGCAGTGCTGAGAGTTCCCCGGGGACAGCCCCCCCGACCCAGTACTTC. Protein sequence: CSAESSPGTAPPTQYF.